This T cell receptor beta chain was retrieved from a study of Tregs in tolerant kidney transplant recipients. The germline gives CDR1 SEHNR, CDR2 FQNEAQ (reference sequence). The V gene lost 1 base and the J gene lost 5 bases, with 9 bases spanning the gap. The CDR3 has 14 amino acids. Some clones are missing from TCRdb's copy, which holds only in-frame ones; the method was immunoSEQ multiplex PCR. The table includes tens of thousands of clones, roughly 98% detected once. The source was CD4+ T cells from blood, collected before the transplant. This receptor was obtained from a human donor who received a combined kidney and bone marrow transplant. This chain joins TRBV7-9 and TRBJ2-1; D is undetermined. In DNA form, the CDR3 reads TGTGCCAGCAGCTTAGACACAAAGAACAATGAGCAGTTCTTC. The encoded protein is CASSLDTKNNEQFF.